Here is one TCR beta chain with its context. Antigen: not known. The data belong to a study of cytomegalovirus exposure and HLA in healthy donors. Study-wide results and caveats: An analysis done earlier found most TCR beta V segments productive about 90% or about 30% of the time. In a later analysis, TCR beta V- and J-gene trimming showed a link to a missense DCLRE1C variant.

V lost 0 bases and J 7 bases, leaving 7 bases between the germline ends. The CDR3 is made up of 13 amino acids. Germline assignment: CDR1 MNHEY and CDR2 SMNVEV (reference sequence). A multiplex PCR was run with 60 Vbeta primers and 13 Jbeta primers. Profiling relied on immunoSEQ multiplex PCR, and the TCRdb table lists in-frame clones only, not all of them. The table lists about 130,000 clones, more than 70% of them singletons. Sequencing was carried out using PBMCs. The chain links TRBV27 to TRBJ2-1; D remains unclear. The sequence derives from a woman in her 30s in good health and CMV-seropositive. The CDR3 DNA reads TGTGCCAGCAGTTTATCGAGGCAGAATGAGCAGTTCTTC. Residues: CASSLSRQNEQFF.